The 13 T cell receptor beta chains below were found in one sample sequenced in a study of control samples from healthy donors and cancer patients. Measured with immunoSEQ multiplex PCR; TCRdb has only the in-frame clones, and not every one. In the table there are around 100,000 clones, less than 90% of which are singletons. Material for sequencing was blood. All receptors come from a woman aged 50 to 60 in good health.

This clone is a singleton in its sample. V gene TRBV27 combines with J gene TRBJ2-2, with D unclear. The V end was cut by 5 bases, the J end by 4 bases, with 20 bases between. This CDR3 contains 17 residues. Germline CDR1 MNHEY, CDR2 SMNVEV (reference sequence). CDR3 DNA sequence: TGTGCCAGCAGTCGCCTCTCTGCGAGGAGATCCACCGGGGAGCTGTTTTTT. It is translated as CASSRLSARRSTGELFF.

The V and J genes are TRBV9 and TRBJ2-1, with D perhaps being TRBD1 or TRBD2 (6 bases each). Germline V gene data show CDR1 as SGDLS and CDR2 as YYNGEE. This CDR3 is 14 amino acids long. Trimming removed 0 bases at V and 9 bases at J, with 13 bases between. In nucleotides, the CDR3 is TGTGCCAGCAGCGTAGAGATAGAGGGGGGTGAGCAGTTCTTC. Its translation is CASSVEIEGGEQFF.

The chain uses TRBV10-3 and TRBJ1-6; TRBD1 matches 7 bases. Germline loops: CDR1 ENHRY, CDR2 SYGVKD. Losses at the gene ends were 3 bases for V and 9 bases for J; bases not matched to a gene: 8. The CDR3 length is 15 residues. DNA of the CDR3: TGTGCCATCAGTGACCAGACAGGGTTGGGTTCACCCCTCCACTTT. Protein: CAISDQTGLGSPLHF.

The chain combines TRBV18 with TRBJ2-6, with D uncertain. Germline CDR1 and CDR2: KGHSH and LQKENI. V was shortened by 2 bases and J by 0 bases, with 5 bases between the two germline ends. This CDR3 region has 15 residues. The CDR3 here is CASSPTYSGANVLTF. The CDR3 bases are TGTGCCAGCTCACCAACCTACTCTGGGGCCAACGTCCTGACTTTC.

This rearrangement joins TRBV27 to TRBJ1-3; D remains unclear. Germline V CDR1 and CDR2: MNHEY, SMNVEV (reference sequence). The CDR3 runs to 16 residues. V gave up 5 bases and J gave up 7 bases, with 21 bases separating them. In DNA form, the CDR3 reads TGTGCCAGCAGTCCCGCGGGATGGAATCTGTTGAACACCATATATTTT. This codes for CASSPAGWNLLNTIYF.

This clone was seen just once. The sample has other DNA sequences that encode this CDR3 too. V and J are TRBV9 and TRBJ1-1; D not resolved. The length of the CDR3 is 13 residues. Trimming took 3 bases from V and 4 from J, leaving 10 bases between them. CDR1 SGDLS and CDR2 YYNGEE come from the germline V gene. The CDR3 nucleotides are TGTGCCAGCAGCGGCCTAATAGGCACTGAAGCTTTCTTT. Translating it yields CASSGLIGTEAFF.

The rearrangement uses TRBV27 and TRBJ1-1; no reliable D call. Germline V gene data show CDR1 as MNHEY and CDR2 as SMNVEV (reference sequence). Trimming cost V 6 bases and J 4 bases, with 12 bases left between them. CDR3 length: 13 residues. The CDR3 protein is CASRGDEATEAFF. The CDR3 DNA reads TGTGCCAGCAGGGGTGATGAGGCCACTGAAGCTTTCTTT.

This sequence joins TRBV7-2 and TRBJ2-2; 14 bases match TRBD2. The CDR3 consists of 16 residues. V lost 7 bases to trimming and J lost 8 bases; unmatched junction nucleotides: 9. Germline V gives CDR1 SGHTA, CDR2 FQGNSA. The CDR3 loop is CASTSGLAGVGGELFF. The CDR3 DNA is TGTGCCAGCACCTCGGGACTAGCGGGAGTGGGAGGGGAGCTGTTTTTT.

CDR3 bases: TGTGCCAGCAGTTTTTGGCGTAGCGGGGGCCAACCTGGAGAGACCCAGTACTTC. This sequence encodes CASSFWRSGGQPGETQYF. The chain employs TRBV27 and TRBJ2-5; 9 bases map to TRBD2. CDR3 size: 18 residues. Losses at the gene ends were 3 bases for V and 4 bases for J; bases not matched to a gene: 15. Germline V lookup: CDR1 MNHEY, CDR2 SMNVEV (reference sequence).

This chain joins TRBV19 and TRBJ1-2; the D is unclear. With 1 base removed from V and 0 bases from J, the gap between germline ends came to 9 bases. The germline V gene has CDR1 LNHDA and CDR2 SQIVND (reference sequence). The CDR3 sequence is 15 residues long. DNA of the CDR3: TGTGCCAGTAGTATAGCCCAGACTACTAACTATGGCTACACCTTC. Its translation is CASSIAQTTNYGYTF.

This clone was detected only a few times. The CDR3 protein is CAWSILVYAEAFF. The CDR3 bases are TGTGCCTGGAGTATTCTAGTGTACGCTGAAGCTTTCTTT. This chain connects TRBV30 to TRBJ1-1; D not certain. This CDR3 spans 13 amino acids. The germline V gene has CDR1 GTSNPN and CDR2 SVGIG (reference sequence). V was pared by 2 bases and J by 6 bases, with 13 bases between.

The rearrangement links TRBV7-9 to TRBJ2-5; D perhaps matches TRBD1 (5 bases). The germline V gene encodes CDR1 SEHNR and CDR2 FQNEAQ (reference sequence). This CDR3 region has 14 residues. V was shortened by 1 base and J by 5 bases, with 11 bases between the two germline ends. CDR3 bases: TGTGCCAGCAGCTTAGGGACATCGTGGGAGACCCAGTACTTC. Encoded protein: CASSLGTSWETQYF.

This chain's CDR3 is CASSQRTRGYTF. CDR3 DNA sequence: TGTGCCAGCAGCCAACGAACCAGGGGCTACACCTTC. The rearrangement joins TRBV9 to TRBJ1-2; D is ambiguous. V lost 4 bases and J 8 bases, leaving 12 bases between the germline ends. CDR3 size: 12 residues. Germline V gene data show CDR1 as SGDLS and CDR2 as YYNGEE.